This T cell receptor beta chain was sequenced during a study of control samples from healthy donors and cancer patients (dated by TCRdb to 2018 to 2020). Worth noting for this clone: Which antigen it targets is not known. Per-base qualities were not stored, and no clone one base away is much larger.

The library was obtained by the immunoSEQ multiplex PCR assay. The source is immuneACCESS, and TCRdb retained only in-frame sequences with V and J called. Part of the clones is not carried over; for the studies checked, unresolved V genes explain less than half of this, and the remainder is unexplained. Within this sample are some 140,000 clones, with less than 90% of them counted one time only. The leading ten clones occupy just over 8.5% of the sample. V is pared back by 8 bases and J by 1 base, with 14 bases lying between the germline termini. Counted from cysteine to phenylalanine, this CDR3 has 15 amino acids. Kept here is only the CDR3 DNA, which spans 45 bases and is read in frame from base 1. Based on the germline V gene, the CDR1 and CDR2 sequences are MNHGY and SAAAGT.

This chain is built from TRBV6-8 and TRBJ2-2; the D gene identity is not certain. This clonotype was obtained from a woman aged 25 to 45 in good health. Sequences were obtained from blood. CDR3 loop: CASQPKQGNTGELFF. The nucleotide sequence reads TGTGCCAGCCAACCTAAACAAGGGAACACCGGGGAGCTGTTTTTT.